Sequencing of this T cell receptor (beta chain) was carried out in a study of identical twins. Carrying unique molecular identifiers, the cDNA also gained a universal primer site through template switching. TCRdb redid the calling of the 5' RACE reads with MiXCR, one entry per CDR3 protein. The sample shows some 710,000 distinct CDR3 sequences, 5.5% to 6.5% of them seen only once. Germline V gene data show CDR1 as KGHDR and CDR2 as SFDVKD. The V and J ends lost 9 bases and 2 bases, in that order; junction bases with no gene match: 6. This CDR3 spans 14 amino acids. Study conclusions and caveats: Sequences that were beta out-of-frame showed weaker excess twin sharing. In cord blood, abundant beta clonotypes had fewer insertions; memory showed no trend. Compared with unrelated sharing, twin-shared out-of-frame alpha sequences had more low-probability sequences.

This clonotype was seen a few times. Its antigen is still unknown. This TCR was sampled from a man aged 18 to 30 in good health. Source material: naive T cells sorted from blood. The chain links TRBV24-1 to TRBJ2-5, with TRBD1 matching over 9 bases. CDR3 DNA sequence: TGTGCCACCGGGGTGACAGGGGGACAAGAGACCCAGTACTTC. This codes for CATGVTGGQETQYF.